This record looks at one T cell receptor (beta chain) sequence and its context. This sample was taken from a study of blood T cell repertoires in COVID-19. Study in general: Samples taken during acute and convalescent COVID-19 were collected in the United States, Italy and Spain. The cDNA or gDNA used as material had been derived from T cells, B-cell-depleted T cells, or PBMCs.

Source study methods: Quantification of nucleated cells was approximated via reference gene primer amplification. Clones were sequenced by immunoSEQ multiplex PCR, and TCRdb holds only the in-frame ones, with some missing. V and J calls and clone size are as listed in that table; D and trimming were resolved from the DNA. Of 170,000 or so clones listed, more than 75% are singletons. The TCR was taken from a young woman who had recovered from COVID-19. Sequencing was performed on peripheral blood.

The CDR3 loop reads CASSPGLAVNEQFF. CDR3 in DNA: TGTGCCAGCAGCCCCGGACTAGCCGTCAATGAGCAGTTCTTC. The J gene is TRBJ2-1, the V gene TRBV3-1 (or the pseudogene TRBV3-2); 8 nucleotides align to TRBD2. J gave up 6 bases and V 4 bases, and 5 bases lay outside the gene matches. The CDR3 covers 14 residues. The V gene's germline CDR1 is LGHDT and CDR2 YNNKEL (reference sequence).